This T cell receptor beta chain was recovered during a study of identical twins. This clonotype appeared a few times. Trimming took 6 bases from V and 5 from J; bases not matched to a gene: 12. This CDR3 contains 15 residues. Germline V lookup: CDR1 DFQATT, CDR2 SNEGSKA (reference sequence). TCRdb called the 5' RACE reads again in MiXCR, with one record for every CDR3 protein. Among hundreds of thousands of distinct CDR3 sequences, about 9.4% were seen once, and the ten largest hold approximately 0.96%. These same data were also listed under a study on yellow fever vaccine responses in identical twins.

The sequencing sample was made of PBMCs. The gene calls are TRBV20-1 and TRBJ1-5; TRBD1 aligns across 8 bases. The origin of this receptor is a woman under 30 in good health. The CDR3 DNA reads TGCAGTGCCCGACAGGGGCTTTACGGGGATCAGCCCCAGCATTTT. Translation gives CSARQGLYGDQPQHF.